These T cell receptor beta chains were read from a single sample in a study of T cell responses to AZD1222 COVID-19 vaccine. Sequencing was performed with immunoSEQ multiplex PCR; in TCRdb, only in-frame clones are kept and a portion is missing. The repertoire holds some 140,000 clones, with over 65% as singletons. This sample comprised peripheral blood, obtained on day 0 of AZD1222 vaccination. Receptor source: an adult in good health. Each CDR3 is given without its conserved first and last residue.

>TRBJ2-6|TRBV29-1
SVYRTGANVLT
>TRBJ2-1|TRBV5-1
ASSFHNEQF
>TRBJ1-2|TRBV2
ASSEYSLRGYGYT
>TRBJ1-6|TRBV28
ASSPGQGRTSSYNSPLH
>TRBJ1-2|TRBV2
ASSEGSGYGYT
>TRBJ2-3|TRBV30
AWSPPVRDTQY
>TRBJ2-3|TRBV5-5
ASSQGQSTDTQY
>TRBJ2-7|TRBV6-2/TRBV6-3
ASSFHATQGTGAYEQY
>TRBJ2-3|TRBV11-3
ASSHPPGGAATDDTQY
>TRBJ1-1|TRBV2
ASSQLTGGGTEAF
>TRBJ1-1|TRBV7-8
ASSLAINTEAF
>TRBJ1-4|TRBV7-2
ASSPRQGVTEKLF
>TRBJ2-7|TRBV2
ASGGGSYEQY
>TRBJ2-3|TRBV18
ASSPPEADTQY
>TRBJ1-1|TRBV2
ASSARGTEAF